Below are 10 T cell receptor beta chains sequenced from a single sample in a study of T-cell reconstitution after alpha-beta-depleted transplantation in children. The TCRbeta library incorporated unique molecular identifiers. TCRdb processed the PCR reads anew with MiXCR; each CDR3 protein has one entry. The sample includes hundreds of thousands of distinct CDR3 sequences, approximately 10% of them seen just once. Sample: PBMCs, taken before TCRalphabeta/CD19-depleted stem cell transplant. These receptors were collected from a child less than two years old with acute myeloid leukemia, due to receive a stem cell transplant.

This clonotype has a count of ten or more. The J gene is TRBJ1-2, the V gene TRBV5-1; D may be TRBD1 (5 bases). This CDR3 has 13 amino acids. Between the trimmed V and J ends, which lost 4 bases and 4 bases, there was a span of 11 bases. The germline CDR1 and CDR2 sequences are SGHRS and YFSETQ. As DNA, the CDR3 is TGCGCCAGCAGCGGGGGAAGCGGCTATGGCTACACCTTC. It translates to CASSGGSGYGYTF.

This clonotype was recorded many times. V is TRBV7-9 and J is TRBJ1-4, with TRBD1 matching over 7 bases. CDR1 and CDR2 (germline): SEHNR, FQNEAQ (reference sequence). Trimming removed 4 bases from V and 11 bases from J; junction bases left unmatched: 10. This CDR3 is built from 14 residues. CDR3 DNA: TGTGCCAGCAGCTGGGACAGACCTCCGGGGAAACTGTTTTTT. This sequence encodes CASSWDRPPGKLFF.

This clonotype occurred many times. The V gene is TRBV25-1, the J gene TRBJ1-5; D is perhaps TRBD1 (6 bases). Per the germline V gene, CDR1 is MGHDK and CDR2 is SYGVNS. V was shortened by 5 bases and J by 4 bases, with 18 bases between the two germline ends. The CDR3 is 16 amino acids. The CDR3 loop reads CASSTSGGQGNQPQHF. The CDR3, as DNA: TGTGCCAGCAGTACCTCCGGGGGGCAAGGAAATCAGCCCCAGCATTTT.

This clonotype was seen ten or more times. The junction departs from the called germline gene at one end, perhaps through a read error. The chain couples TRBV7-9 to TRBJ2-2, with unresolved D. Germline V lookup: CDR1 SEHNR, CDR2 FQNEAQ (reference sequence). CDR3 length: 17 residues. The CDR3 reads CASVSRTTSSNTGELFF. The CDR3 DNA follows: TGTGCCAGCGTTTCCCGAACGACCTCATCAAACACCGGCGAGCTGTTTTTT.

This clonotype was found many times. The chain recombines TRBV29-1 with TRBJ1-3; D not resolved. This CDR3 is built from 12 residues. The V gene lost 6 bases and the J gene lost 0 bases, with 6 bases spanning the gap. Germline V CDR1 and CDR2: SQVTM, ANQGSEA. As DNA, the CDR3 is TGCAGCGTCCTACCCTCTGGAAACACCATATATTTT. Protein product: CSVLPSGNTIYF.

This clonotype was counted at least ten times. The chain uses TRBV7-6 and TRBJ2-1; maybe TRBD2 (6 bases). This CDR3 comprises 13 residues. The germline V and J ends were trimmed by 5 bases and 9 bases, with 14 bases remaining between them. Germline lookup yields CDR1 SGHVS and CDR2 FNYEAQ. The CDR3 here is CASSGPGSGEQFF. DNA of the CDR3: TGTGCCAGCAGCGGTCCAGGTAGCGGTGAGCAGTTCTTC.

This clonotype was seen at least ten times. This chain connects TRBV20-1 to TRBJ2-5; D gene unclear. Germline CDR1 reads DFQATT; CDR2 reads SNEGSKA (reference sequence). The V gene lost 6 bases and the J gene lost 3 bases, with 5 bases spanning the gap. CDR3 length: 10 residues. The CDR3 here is CSAEKETQYF. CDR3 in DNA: TGCAGTGCGGAAAAAGAGACCCAGTACTTC.

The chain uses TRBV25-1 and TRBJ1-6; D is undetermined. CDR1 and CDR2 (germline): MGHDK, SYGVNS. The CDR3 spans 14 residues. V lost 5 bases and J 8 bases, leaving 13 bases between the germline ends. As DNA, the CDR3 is TGTGCCAGCAGTTCCCGTTGGGCGGATTCACCCCTCCACTTT. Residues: CASSSRWADSPLHF.

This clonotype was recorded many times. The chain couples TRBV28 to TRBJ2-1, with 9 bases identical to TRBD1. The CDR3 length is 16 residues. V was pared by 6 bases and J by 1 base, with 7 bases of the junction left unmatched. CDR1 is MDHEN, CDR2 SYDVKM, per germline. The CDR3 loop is CASSQQGQGSYNEQFF. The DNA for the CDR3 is TGTGCCAGCAGCCAGCAGGGACAGGGATCCTACAATGAGCAGTTCTTC.

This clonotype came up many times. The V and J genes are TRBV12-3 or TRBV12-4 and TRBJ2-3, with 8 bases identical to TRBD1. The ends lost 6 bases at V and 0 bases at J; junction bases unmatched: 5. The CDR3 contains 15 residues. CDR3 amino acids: CASRTGGTSTDTQYF. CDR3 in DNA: TGTGCCAGCAGAACAGGGGGAACTAGCACAGATACGCAGTATTTT.